One sample yielded the 15 T cell receptor beta chains listed below, sequenced in a study of technical replicates of blood from four donors. Some clones are missing from TCRdb's copy, which holds only in-frame ones; the method was immunoSEQ multiplex PCR. The sample consists of about 75,000 clones, 95% to 98% of them appearing once. The sequenced sample was T cells isolated from PBMCs. The receptors originated from a human donor in good health.

This chain joins TRBV7-9 and TRBJ2-3; 9 nucleotides line up with TRBD1. The V segment lost 2 bases and the J segment 4 bases; nucleotides outside the gene matches: 7. Looked up from germline, CDR1 is SEHNR and CDR2 is FQNEAQ (reference sequence). This CDR3 contains 16 residues. Written as DNA, the CDR3 is TGTGCCAGCAGCTTACCGGACAGGGGAGTATCAGATACGCAGTATTTT. Its protein is CASSLPDRGVSDTQYF.

This chain uses TRBV2 with TRBJ2-1; 8 bases map to TRBD2. CDR3 length: 15 residues. Germline CDR1 reads SNHLY; CDR2 reads FYNNEI. Trimming took 5 bases from V and 8 from J; bases not matched to a gene: 11. The CDR3 DNA reads TGTGCCAGCAGTTCCGGGACTAGGGGGTTGGATGAGCAGTTCTTC. Its translation is CASSSGTRGLDEQFF.

DNA of the CDR3: TGTGCCAGCACCCGGACTAGCGGGAGATCTGGGGCCAACGTCCTGACTTTC. This gives the protein CASTRTSGRSGANVLTF. The V call is TRBV9, the J call TRBJ2-6; 13 positions match TRBD2. CDR1 SGDLS and CDR2 YYNGEE come from the germline V gene. J was trimmed by 1 base and V by 6 bases; bases with no gene match: 4. The CDR3 extends over 17 amino acids.

In nucleotides, the CDR3 is TGCGCCAGCAGCACGGGACAGACCAACACTGAAGCTTTCTTT. It is translated as CASSTGQTNTEAFF. The chain combines TRBV5-1 with TRBJ1-1; 7 bases align to TRBD1. J lost 2 bases, V lost 4 bases, and 5 bases had no gene match. From germline, CDR1 is SGHRS and CDR2 YFSETQ. This CDR3 has 14 amino acids.

The chain carries TRBV19 and TRBJ2-1; 7 bases are a match to TRBD1. CDR3 size: 15 residues. Germline CDR1 LNHDA, CDR2 SQIVND (reference sequence). Trimming removed 3 bases from V and 3 bases from J; junction bases left unmatched: 5. In DNA form, the CDR3 reads TGTGCCAGTAGTATCGAAGACAGGGACTACAATGAGCAGTTCTTC. Translation gives CASSIEDRDYNEQFF. Combining the CDR3 with reference TRBV19 and TRBJ2-1 gives the whole variable domain DGGITQSPKYLFRKEGQNVTLSCEQNLNHDAMYWYRQDPGQGLRLIYYSQIVNDFQKGDIAEGYSVSREKKESFPLTVTSAQKNPTAFYLCASSIEDRDYNEQFFGPGTRLTVL.

V usage is TRBV9 and J usage is TRBJ1-3; D uncertain. Germline CDR1 reads SGDLS; CDR2 reads YYNGEE. The CDR3 contains 14 residues. Between the trimmed V and J ends, which lost 2 bases and 0 bases, there was a span of 6 bases. The CDR3 reads CASSVLSSGNTIYF. CDR3 nucleotides: TGTGCCAGCAGCGTCTTGAGCTCTGGAAACACCATATATTTT.

V and J are TRBV15 and TRBJ2-1; 8 bases match TRBD2. The J segment lost 7 bases and the V segment lost 5 bases, leaving 10 bases of the junction unmatched. This CDR3 is built from 15 residues. CDR1 and CDR2 from the germline V gene are LNHNV and YYDKDF (reference sequence). The CDR3 coding sequence is TGTGCCACCAGCCCCCAGGGCGGGAGGTTTAATGAGCAGTTCTTC. Translation: CATSPQGGRFNEQFF.

The sample holds one count of this clone. V is TRBV30 and J is TRBJ1-1; D is ambiguous. The CDR3 runs to 13 residues. Germline lookup yields CDR1 GTSNPN and CDR2 SVGIG (reference sequence). The V gene lost 0 bases and the J gene lost 7 bases, with 12 bases spanning the gap. This CDR3 reads CAWSVSDRGEAFF. The CDR3 DNA reads as TGTGCCTGGAGTGTAAGCGATCGTGGTGAAGCTTTCTTT. Full variable domain (outside the CDR3, taken from reference TRBV30 and TRBJ1-1): SQTIHQWPATLVQPVGSPLSLECTVEGTSNPNLYWYRQAAGRGLQLLFYSVGIGQISSEVPQNLSASRPQDRQFILSSKKLLLSDSGFYLCAWSVSDRGEAFFGQGTRLTVV.

The chain links TRBV4-3 to TRBJ2-1; 8 nucleotides align to TRBD2. This CDR3 has 16 residues. Trimming cost V 0 bases and J 7 bases; bases outside gene matches: 8. The germline V gene encodes CDR1 LGHNA and CDR2 YSLEER. The CDR3 spells CASSQDTSGLINEQFF. CDR3 nucleotide sequence: TGCGCCAGCAGCCAAGATACTAGCGGTTTGATAAATGAGCAGTTCTTC.

The J gene is TRBJ2-6, the V gene TRBV10-3; D is ambiguous. V was cut by 11 bases and J by 0 bases, with 8 bases left in between. The CDR3 is 13 amino acids. The germline V gene has CDR1 ENHRY and CDR2 SYGVKD. For the CDR3, the DNA is TGTGCCGTACAGTTCTCTGGGGCCAACGTCCTGACTTTC. Its translation: CAVQFSGANVLTF.

The gene calls are TRBV6-5 and TRBJ2-1, with 10 bases aligning to TRBD2. The V segment lost 10 bases and the J segment 7 bases; nucleotides outside the gene matches: 10. Germline V lookup: CDR1 MNHEY, CDR2 SVGAGI. The CDR3 runs to 14 residues. The CDR3 nucleotides read TGTGCCACCAGGAGCAGCGGGAGGGAGAATGAGCAGTTCTTC. This codes for CATRSSGRENEQFF.

The chain recombines TRBV7-2 with TRBJ2-4; the match to TRBD2 covers 7 bases. Germline V CDR1 and CDR2: SGHTA, FQGNSA. The CDR3 has 17 residues. V lost 0 bases and J lost 0; bases outside the gene matches: 5. CDR3 sequence: CASSLAGTTLAKNIQYF. CDR3 bases: TGTGCCAGCAGCTTAGCAGGGACTACACTAGCCAAAAACATTCAGTACTTC.

This chain links TRBV30 with TRBJ1-1; 11 nucleotides align to TRBD1. The V and J ends lost 5 bases and 1 base, in that order; junction bases with no gene match: 3. The germline CDR1 and CDR2 sequences are GTSNPN and SVGIG (reference sequence). The CDR3 runs 14 residues. The CDR3, as DNA: TGTGCCTGGTGGACAGGGGGCAGGAACACTGAAGCTTTCTTT. It specifies CAWWTGGRNTEAFF.

The rearrangement links TRBV5-1 to TRBJ2-1, with TRBD1 as a possible D gene (5 bases). The CDR3 is 12 residues long. The germline V gene encodes CDR1 SGHRS and CDR2 YFSETQ. Between the trimmed V and J ends, which lost 4 bases and 8 bases, there was a span of 10 bases. This CDR3 is CASSNTGDEQFF. The CDR3 DNA reads as TGCGCCAGCAGCAACACAGGAGATGAGCAGTTCTTC.

CDR3 sequence: CASSLFLGGDTQYF. In DNA, the CDR3 is TGTGCCAGCAGCTTATTTCTCGGGGGGGATACGCAGTATTTT. V usage is TRBV7-2 and J usage is TRBJ2-3; TRBD2 agrees at 7 bases. This CDR3 region has 14 residues. Germline V gene data show CDR1 as SGHTA and CDR2 as FQGNSA. V gave up 2 bases and J gave up 6 bases; unmatched junction bases: 5.